What follows describes a single T cell receptor (beta chain). What it recognizes is unknown. A second PCR, run for about 7 to 11 cycles, used a sample-barcoded 5' primer plus a J-beta primer mix. TCRdb called the 5' RACE reads again in MiXCR, with one record for every CDR3 protein. Of 760,000 or so distinct CDR3 sequences in the sample, 20% to 25% are singletons; the top ten hold more than 7.5%. The data stem from a study of blood T cells in healthy people across ages. Study findings and constraints: Because donor CMV status was unknown, expanded clonotype changes were possibly confounded.

The same sample was also studied in work on T cells of mothers and their children.

The receptor's source is a boy aged 5-17 years in good health. The source material was blood.

The CDR3 protein is CASSLGRGAWGSGSTEAFF. CDR3 nucleotide sequence: TGTGCCAGCAGCTTAGGACGCGGGGCATGGGGCAGTGGCAGCACTGAAGCTTTCTTT. This chain connects TRBV13 to TRBJ1-1, with D perhaps TRBD1 (5 bases). This CDR3 has 19 residues. From germline, CDR1 is PRHDT and CDR2 FYEKMQ (reference sequence). Deletions cut 0 bases from V and 4 bases from J, with 24 bases between.